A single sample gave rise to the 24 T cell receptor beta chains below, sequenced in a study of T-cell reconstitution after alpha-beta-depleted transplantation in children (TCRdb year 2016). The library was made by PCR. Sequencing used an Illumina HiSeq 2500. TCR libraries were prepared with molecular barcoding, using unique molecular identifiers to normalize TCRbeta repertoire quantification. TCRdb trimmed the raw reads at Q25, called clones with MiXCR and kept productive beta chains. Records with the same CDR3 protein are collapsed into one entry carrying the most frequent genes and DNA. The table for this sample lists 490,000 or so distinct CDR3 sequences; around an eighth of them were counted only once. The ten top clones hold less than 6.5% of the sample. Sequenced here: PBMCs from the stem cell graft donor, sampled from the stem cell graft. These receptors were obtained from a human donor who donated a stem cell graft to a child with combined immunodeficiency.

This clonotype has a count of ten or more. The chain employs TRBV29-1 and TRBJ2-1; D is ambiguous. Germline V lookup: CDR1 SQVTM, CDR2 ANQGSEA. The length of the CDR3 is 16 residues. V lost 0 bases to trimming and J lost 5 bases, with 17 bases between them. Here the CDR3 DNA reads TGCAGCGTTGAAGATCTTCCCTACTATTATGACAATGAGCAGTTCTTC. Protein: CSVEDLPYYYDNEQFF.

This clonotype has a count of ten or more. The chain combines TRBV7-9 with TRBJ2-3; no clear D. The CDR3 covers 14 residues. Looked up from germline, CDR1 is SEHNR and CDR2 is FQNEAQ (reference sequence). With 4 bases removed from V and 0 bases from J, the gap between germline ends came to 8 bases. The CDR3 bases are TGTGCCAGCAGCTCCTGGACGAGCACAGATACGCAGTATTTT. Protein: CASSSWTSTDTQYF.

CDR3 nucleotide sequence: TGCTGCTGCAAGCGGGCGTCCCCCTACAATGAGCAGTTCTTC. It encodes CCCKRASPYNEQFF. This chain joins TRBV20-1 and TRBJ2-1; maybe TRBD2 (6 bases). Germline CDR1 reads DFQATT; CDR2 reads SNEGSKA (reference sequence). This CDR3 comprises 14 residues.

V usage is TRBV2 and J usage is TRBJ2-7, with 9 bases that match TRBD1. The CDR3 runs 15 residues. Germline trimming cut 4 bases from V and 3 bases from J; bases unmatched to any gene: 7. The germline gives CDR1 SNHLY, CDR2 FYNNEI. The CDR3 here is CASSGEGQGIYEQYF. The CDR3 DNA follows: TGTGCCAGCAGTGGGGAGGGACAGGGAATCTACGAGCAGTACTTC.

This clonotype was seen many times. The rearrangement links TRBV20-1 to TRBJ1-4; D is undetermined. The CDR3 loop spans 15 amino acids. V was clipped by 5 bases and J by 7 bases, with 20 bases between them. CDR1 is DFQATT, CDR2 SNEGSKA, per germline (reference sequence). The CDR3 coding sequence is TGCAGTGCTCGCCCCAGTTCTCGAGAACGTGAAAAACTGTTTTTT. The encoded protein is CSARPSSREREKLFF.

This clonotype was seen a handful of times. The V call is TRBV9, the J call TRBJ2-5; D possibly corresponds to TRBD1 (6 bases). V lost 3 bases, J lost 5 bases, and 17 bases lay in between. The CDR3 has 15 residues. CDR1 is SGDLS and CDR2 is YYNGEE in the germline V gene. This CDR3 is CASSGVGARYETQYF. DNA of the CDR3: TGTGCCAGCAGCGGGGTGGGGGCTAGGTACGAGACCCAGTACTTC.

The CDR3 here is CASSLGAGGLAGELFF. CDR3 in DNA: TGTGCCAGCAGTTTAGGGGCGGGAGGGCTCGCCGGGGAGCTGTTTTTT. The gene calls are TRBV27 and TRBJ2-2; 9 bases line up with TRBD2. The germline V gene encodes CDR1 MNHEY and CDR2 SMNVEV (reference sequence). V lost 2 bases, J lost 6 bases, and 7 bases stayed unmatched. The CDR3 is made up of 16 amino acids.

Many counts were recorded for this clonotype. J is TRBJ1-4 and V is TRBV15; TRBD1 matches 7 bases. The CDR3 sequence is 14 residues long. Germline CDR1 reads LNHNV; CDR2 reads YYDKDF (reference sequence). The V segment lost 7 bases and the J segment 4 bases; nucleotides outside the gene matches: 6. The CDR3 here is CATTSGQFNEKLFF. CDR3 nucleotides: TGTGCCACCACCTCGGGACAGTTTAATGAAAAACTGTTTTTT.

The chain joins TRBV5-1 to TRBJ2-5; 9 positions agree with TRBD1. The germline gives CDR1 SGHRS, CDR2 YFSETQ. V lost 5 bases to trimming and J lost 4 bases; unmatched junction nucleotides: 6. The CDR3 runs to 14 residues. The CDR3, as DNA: TGCGCCAGCAGAGCGTCGGGACAGGGAGAGACCCAGTACTTC. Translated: CASRASGQGETQYF.

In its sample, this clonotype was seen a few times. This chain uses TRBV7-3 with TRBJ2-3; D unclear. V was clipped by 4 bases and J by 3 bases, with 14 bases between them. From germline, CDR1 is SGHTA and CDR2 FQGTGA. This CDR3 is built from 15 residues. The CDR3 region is CASSSGRQGTDTQYF. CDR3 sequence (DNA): TGTGCCAGCAGCTCCGGACGGCAAGGGACAGATACGCAGTATTTT.

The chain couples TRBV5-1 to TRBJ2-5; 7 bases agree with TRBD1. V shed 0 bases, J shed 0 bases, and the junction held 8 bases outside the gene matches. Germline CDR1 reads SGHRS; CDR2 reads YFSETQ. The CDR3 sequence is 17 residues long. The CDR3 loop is CASSLEGTAVYQETQYF. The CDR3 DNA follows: TGCGCCAGCAGCTTGGAGGGGACAGCTGTATACCAAGAGACCCAGTACTTC.

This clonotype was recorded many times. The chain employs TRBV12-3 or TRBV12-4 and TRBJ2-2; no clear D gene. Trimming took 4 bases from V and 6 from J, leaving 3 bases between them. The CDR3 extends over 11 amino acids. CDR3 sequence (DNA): TGTGCCAGCAGTTCGTCCGGGGAGCTGTTTTTT. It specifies CASSSSGELFF.

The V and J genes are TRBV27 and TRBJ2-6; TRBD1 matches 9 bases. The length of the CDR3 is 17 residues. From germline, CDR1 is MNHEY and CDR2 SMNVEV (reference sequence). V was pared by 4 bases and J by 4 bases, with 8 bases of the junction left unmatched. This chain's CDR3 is CASSWGQGASGANVLTF. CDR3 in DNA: TGTGCCAGCAGTTGGGGACAGGGTGCCTCCGGGGCCAACGTCCTGACTTTC.

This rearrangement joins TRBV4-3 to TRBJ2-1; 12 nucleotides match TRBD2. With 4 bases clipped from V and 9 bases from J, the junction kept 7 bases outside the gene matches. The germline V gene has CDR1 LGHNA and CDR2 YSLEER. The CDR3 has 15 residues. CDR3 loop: CASSRRLAGAGEQFF. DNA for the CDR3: TGCGCCAGCAGCCGTAGACTAGCGGGAGCGGGTGAGCAGTTCTTC.

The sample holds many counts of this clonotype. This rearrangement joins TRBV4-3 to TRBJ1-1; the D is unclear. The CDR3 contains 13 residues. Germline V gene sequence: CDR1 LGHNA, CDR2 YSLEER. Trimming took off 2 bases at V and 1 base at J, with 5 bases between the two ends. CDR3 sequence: CASSQTTNTEAFF. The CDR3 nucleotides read TGCGCCAGCAGCCAAACAACGAACACTGAAGCTTTCTTT.

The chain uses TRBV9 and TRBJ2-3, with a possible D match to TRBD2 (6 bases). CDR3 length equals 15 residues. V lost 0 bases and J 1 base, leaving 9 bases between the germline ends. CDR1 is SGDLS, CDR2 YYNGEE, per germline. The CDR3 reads CASSVAVAGTDTQYF. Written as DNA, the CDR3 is TGTGCCAGCAGCGTAGCAGTAGCGGGCACAGATACGCAGTATTTT.

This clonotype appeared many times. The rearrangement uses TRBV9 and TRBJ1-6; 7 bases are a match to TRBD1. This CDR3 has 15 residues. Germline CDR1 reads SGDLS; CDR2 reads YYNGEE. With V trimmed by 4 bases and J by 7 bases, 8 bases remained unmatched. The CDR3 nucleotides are TGTGCCAGCAGCCCTTGGGACAGTCCCAATTCACCCCTCCACTTT. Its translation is CASSPWDSPNSPLHF.

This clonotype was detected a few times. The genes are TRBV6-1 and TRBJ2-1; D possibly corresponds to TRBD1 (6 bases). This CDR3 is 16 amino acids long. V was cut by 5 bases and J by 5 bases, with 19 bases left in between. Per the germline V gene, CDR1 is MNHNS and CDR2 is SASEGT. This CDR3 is CASSNPFRGRDNEQFF. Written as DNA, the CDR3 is TGTGCCAGCAGTAATCCCTTCAGGGGAAGAGACAATGAGCAGTTCTTC.

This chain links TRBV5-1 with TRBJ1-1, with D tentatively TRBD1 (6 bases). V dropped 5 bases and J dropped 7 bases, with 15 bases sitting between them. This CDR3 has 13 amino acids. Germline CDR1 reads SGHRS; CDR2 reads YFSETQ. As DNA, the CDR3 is TGCGCCAGCAGTCGGGGGCCAGAGCTTGAAGCTTTCTTT. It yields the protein CASSRGPELEAFF. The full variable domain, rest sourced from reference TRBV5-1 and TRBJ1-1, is KAGVTQTPRYLIKTRGQQVTLSCSPISGHRSVSWYQQTPGQGLQFLFEYFSETQRNKGNFPGRFSGRQFSNSRSEMNVSTLELGDSALYLCASSRGPELEAFFGQGTRLTVV.

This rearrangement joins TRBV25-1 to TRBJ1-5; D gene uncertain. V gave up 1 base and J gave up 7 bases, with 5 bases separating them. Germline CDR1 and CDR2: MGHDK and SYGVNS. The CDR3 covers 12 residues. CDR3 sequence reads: CASSEFGQPQHF. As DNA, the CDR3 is TGTGCCAGCAGTGAATTTGGACAGCCCCAGCATTTT.

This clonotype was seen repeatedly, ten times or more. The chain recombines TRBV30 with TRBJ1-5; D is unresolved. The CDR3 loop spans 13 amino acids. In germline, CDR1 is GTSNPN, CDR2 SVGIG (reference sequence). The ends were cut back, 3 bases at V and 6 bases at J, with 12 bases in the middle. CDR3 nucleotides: TGTGCCTGGAGGAGCGGCGGGCGTCAGCCCCAGCATTTT. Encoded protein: CAWRSGGRQPQHF.

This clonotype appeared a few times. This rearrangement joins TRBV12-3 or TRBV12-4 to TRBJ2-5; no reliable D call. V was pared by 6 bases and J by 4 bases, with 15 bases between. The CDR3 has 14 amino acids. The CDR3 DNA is TGTGCCAGCAGCCCCACGGGTCCAGGAGAGACCCAGTACTTC. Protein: CASSPTGPGETQYF.

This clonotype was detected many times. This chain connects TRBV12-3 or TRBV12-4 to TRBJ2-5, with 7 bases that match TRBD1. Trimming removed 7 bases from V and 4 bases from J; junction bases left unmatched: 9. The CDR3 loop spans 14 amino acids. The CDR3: CASTPTGAGETQYF. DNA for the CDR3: TGTGCCAGCACCCCAACAGGGGCGGGAGAGACCCAGTACTTC.

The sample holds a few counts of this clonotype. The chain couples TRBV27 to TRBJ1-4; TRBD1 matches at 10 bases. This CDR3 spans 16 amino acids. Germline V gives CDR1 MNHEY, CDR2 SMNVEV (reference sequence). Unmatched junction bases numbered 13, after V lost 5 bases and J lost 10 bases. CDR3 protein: CASSELGTGEGIKLFF. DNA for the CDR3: TGTGCCAGCAGTGAACTAGGGACAGGGGAGGGGATAAAACTGTTTTTT.